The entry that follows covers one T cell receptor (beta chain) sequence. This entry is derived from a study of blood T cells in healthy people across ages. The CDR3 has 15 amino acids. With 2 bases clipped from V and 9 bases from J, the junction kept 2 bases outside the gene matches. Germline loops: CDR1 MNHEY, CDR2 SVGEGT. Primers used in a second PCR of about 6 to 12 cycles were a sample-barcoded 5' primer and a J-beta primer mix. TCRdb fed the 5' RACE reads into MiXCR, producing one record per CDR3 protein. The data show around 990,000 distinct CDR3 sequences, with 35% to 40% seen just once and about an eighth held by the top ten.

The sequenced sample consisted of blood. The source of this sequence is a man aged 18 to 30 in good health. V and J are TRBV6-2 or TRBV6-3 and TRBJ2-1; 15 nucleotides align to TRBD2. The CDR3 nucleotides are TGTGCCAGCAGTTACAGGACTAGCGGGGGGGTTGAGCAGTTCTTC. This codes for CASSYRTSGGVEQFF.